These 12 T cell receptor beta chains share one sample of origin, sequenced in a study of blood T cell repertoires in COVID-19. Sequencing used immunoSEQ multiplex PCR; TCRdb keeps in-frame clones, though not all of them. The sample has roughly 330,000 clones, more than 70% seen once. Sequenced material: peripheral blood. Receptor source: a woman aged 45-59 years with acute or convalescent COVID-19.

This chain connects TRBV28 to TRBJ2-2; D might be TRBD2 (5 bases). CDR1 and CDR2 from the germline V gene are MDHEN and SYDVKM. V shed 8 bases and J shed 7 bases, with 5 bases lying between them. The CDR3 spans 10 residues. CDR3 nucleotide sequence: TGTGCCAGCGGGAGCGGGGAGCTGTTTTTT. This encodes CASGSGELFF.

The J gene is TRBJ1-5, the V gene TRBV11-2; D is perhaps TRBD1 (6 bases). The CDR3 consists of 13 residues. The ends were cut back, 5 bases at V and 6 bases at J, with 11 bases in the middle. The germline CDR1 and CDR2 sequences are SGHAT and FQNNGV. The CDR3 bases are TGTGCCAGCAGCGTTGACAGGATTCAGCCCCAGCATTTT. Encoded protein: CASSVDRIQPQHF.

As DNA, the CDR3 is TGTGCCAGCAGCGTAGATGCGGTTGGAGAGACCCAGTACTTC. Translating gives CASSVDAVGETQYF. The rearrangement links TRBV9 to TRBJ2-5; D gene unclear. The ends were cut back, 0 bases at V and 4 bases at J, with 10 bases in the middle. CDR1 is SGDLS and CDR2 is YYNGEE in the germline V gene. The CDR3 extends over 14 amino acids.

The chain carries TRBV27 and TRBJ2-1; 14 bases agree with TRBD2. V dropped 5 bases and J dropped 2; count of bases not matched to a gene: 11. CDR1 MNHEY and CDR2 SMNVEV come from the germline V gene (reference sequence). The CDR3 sequence is 19 residues long. In nucleotides, the CDR3 is TGTGCCAGCAGTCCGAAGGGACTAGCGGGAGTCGGGGCCTACAATGAGCAGTTCTTC. This codes for CASSPKGLAGVGAYNEQFF.

CDR3: CASSLTTGGNSPLHF. DNA of the CDR3: TGTGCCAGCAGTTTGACGACAGGGGGTAATTCACCCCTCCACTTT. The chain joins TRBV5-6 to TRBJ1-6, with 9 nucleotides matching TRBD1. Germline assignment: CDR1 SGHDT and CDR2 YYEEEE. The CDR3 has 15 residues. V lost 5 bases to trimming and J lost 6 bases; unmatched junction nucleotides: 6.

V gene TRBV28 combines with J gene TRBJ2-7, with 12 positions matching TRBD2. The V gene's germline CDR1 is MDHEN and CDR2 SYDVKM. The CDR3 loop spans 17 amino acids. V lost 6 bases and J lost 2; bases outside the gene matches: 11. CDR3: CASRPTGTSGSTYEQYF. DNA for the CDR3: TGTGCCAGCAGACCAACCGGGACTAGCGGGTCGACCTACGAGCAGTACTTC.

The chain links TRBV6-5 to TRBJ2-7; a possible D gene is TRBD1 (6 bases). CDR3 length: 13 residues. Trimming shortened V by 5 bases and J by 10 bases, and 18 bases separated the two germline ends. Per germline, CDR1 MNHEY and CDR2 SVGAGI. The CDR3 nucleotides read TGTGCCAGCAGTCTACCCGGGACACACTTACAGTACTTC. Translated: CASSLPGTHLQYF.

This clone was recorded once. This chain links TRBV28 with TRBJ1-5; 9 bases align to TRBD1. Unmatched junction bases numbered 10, after V lost 6 bases and J lost 7 bases. From germline, CDR1 is MDHEN and CDR2 SYDVKM. CDR3 size: 15 residues. CDR3 DNA: TGTGCCAGCAGGCCGGGACAGGGTGGGGTCCAGCCCCAGCATTTT. Translation gives CASRPGQGGVQPQHF.

V and J are TRBV5-1 and TRBJ2-1; TRBD1 is a possible D gene (7 bases). The germline V gene encodes CDR1 SGHRS and CDR2 YFSETQ. The ends were cut back, 5 bases at V and 2 bases at J, with 20 bases in the middle. The CDR3 covers 17 residues. CDR3 sequence reads: CASRSAGTAFTYNEQFF. As DNA, the CDR3 is TGCGCCAGCAGATCTGCGGGGACAGCTTTTACCTACAATGAGCAGTTCTTC.

V is TRBV27 and J is TRBJ1-1; 7 nucleotides align to TRBD1. Trimming removed 2 bases from V and 2 bases from J; junction bases left unmatched: 2. Germline CDR1 reads MNHEY; CDR2 reads SMNVEV (reference sequence). The CDR3 extends over 14 amino acids. CDR3 protein: CASSLRDRNTEAFF. CDR3 coding DNA: TGTGCCAGCAGTTTACGGGACAGAAACACTGAAGCTTTCTTT.

The gene calls are TRBV29-1 and TRBJ2-7; D is possibly TRBD1 (6 bases). With 5 bases removed from V and 3 bases from J, the gap between germline ends came to 14 bases. Germline CDR1 SQVTM, CDR2 ANQGSEA. This CDR3 has 13 amino acids. The CDR3 DNA is TGCAGCGTTTTCAGGGGATCGGGCTACGAGCAGTACTTC. Residues: CSVFRGSGYEQYF.

V and J are TRBV18 and TRBJ1-2; 7 bases fit TRBD1. The CDR3 length is 14 residues. Germline V gene data show CDR1 as KGHSH and CDR2 as LQKENI. V gave up 2 bases and J gave up 2 bases; unmatched junction bases: 2. The CDR3 is CASSPGTVNYGYTF. CDR3 in DNA: TGTGCCAGCTCACCAGGGACAGTCAACTATGGCTACACCTTC.